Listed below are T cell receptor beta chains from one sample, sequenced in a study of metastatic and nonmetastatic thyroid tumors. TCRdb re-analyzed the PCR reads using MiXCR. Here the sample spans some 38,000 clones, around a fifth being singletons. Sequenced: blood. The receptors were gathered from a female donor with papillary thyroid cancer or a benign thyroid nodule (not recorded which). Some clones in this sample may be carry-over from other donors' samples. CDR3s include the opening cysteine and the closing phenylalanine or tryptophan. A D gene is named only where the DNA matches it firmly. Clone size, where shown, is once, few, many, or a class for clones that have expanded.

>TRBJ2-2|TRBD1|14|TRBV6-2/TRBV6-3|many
CASATGGETGELFF
TGTGCCAGCGCCACAGGGGGCGAAACCGGGGAGCTGTTTTTT
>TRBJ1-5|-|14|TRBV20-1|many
CSARDVRENQPQHF
TGCAGTGCTAGAGATGTAAGGGAGAATCAGCCCCAGCATTTT
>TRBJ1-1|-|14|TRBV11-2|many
CASSFLAGWGEALF
TGTGCCAGCAGCTTCCTGGCAGGGTGGGGTGAAGCTCTCTTT
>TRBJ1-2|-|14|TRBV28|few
CASSPHVINYVYTF
TGTGCCAGCAGCCCGCATGTGATCAACTATGTCTACACCTTC
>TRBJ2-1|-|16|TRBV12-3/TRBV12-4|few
CASISTATSSYNEQFF
TGTGCCAGCATTTCGACAGCCACGAGCTCCTACAATGAGCAGTTCTTC
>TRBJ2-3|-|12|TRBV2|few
CASSTQTDTQYF
TGTGCCAGCAGTACACAGACAGATACGCAGTATTTT
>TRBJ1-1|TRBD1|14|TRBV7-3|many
CASSAGQQNTEAFF
TGTGCCAGCAGCGCGGGACAGCAGAACACTGAAGCTTTCTTT
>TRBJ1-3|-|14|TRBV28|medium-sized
CASSLRLPGNTIYF
TGTGCCAGCAGTTTACGCCTGCCCGGAAACACCATATATTTT
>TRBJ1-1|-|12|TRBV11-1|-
CASSSYNTEAFF
TGTGCCAGCAGCTCCTATAACACTGAAGCTTTCTTT
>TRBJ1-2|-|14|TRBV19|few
CASSPTPGRYGYTF
TGTGCCAGTAGTCCGACACCTGGCCGCTATGGCTACACCTTC
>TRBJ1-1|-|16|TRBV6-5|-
CASSFVQDPYNTEAFF
TGTGCCAGCAGTTTCGTACAGGACCCCTATAACACTGAAGCTTTCTTT
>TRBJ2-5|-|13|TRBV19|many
CASSGSVGETQYF
TGTGCCAGTAGCGGGAGTGTGGGAGAGACCCAGTACTTC
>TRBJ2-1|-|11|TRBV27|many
CASKENNEQFF
TGTGCCAGCAAGGAGAACAATGAGCAGTTCTTC
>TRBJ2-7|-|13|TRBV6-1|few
CASSDGWLYEQYF
TGTGCCAGCAGTGATGGGTGGCTCTACGAGCAGTACTTC
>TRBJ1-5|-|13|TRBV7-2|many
CASSSSPNQPQHF
TGTGCCAGCAGCTCCTCCCCAAATCAGCCCCAGCATTTT
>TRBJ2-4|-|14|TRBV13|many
CASSLRVGQNIQYF
TGTGCCAGCAGCCTCAGGGTCGGTCAAAACATTCAGTACTTC
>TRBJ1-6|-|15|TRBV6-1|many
CASSEKGSYNSPLHF
TGTGCCAGCAGCGAGAAGGGCTCCTATAATTCACCCCTCCACTTT
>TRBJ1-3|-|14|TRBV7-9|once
CASSRQDTGNTIYF
TGTGCCAGCAGCCGACAGGACACTGGAAACACCATATATTTT
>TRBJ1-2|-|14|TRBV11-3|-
CASSPSTGNYGYTF
TGTGCCAGCAGCCCCTCGACGGGAAACTATGGCTACACCTTC
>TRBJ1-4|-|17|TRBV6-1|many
CASSEAWTVSTNEKLFF
TGTGCCAGCAGTGAAGCCTGGACAGTTTCAACTAATGAAAAACTGTTTTTT
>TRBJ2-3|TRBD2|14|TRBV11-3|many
CASSETSVTDTQYF
TGTGCCAGCAGCGAGACTAGCGTTACAGATACGCAGTATTTT
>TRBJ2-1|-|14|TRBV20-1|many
CSGGSRGSTNEQFF
TGCAGTGGGGGATCGAGGGGGTCGACGAATGAGCAGTTCTTC
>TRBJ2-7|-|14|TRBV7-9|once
CASSPPTSQYEQYF
TGTGCCAGCAGCCCTCCGACTAGTCAATACGAGCAGTACTTC
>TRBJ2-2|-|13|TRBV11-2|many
CASSPTGAGELFF
TGTGCCAGCAGCCCTACGGGGGCCGGGGAGCTGTTTTTT
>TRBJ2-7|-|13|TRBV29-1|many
CSVGGRDRHEQYF
TGCAGCGTTGGTGGCAGGGATAGGCACGAGCAGTACTTC
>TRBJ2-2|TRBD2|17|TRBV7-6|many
CASSPRGGTSGTGELFF
TGTGCCAGCAGCCCCAGGGGGGGGACTAGCGGCACCGGGGAGCTGTTTTTT
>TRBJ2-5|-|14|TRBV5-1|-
CASRSQGSWETQYF
TGCGCCAGCAGGTCTCAGGGATCGTGGGAGACCCAGTACTTC
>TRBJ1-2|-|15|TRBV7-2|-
CASSSGMAARGVYTF
TGTGCCAGCAGCTCCGGAATGGCAGCCAGGGGCGTCTACACCTTC
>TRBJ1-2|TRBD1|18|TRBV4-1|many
CASSQDLVGGQGKDGYTF
TGCGCCAGCAGCCAAGATCTTGTAGGGGGACAGGGAAAAGATGGCTACACCTTC
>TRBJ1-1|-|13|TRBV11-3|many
CASSQGMSTEAFF
TGTGCCAGCAGCCAGGGGATGAGCACTGAAGCTTTCTTT
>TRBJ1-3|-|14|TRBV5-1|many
CASSPEGSGNTIYF
TGCGCCAGCAGCCCCGAAGGCTCTGGAAACACCATATATTTT
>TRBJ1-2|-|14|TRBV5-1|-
CASSLAIGDYGYTF
TGCGCCAGCAGCTTGGCGATAGGGGACTATGGCTACACCTTC
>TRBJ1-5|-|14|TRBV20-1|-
CSAMVGNNNQPQHF
TGCAGTGCTATGGTCGGGAACAACAATCAGCCCCAGCATTTT
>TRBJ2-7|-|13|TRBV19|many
CASSITGIGEQYF
TGTGCCAGTAGTATAACAGGGATAGGCGAGCAGTACTTC
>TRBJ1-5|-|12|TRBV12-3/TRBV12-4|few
CASSLGAWPQHF
TGTGCCAGCAGTTTGGGGGCTTGGCCCCAGCATTTT
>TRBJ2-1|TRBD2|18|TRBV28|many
CASSLSLGREGRENEQFF
TGTGCCAGCAGTTTATCCTTAGGGCGGGAGGGCCGTGAGAATGAGCAGTTCTTC
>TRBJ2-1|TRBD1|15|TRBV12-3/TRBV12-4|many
CASSLRTGLGYEQFF
TGTGCCAGCAGTTTACGGACAGGTTTAGGGTATGAGCAGTTCTTC
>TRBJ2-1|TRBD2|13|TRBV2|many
CARRERGYNEQFF
TGTGCCAGGCGGGAGAGGGGCTACAATGAGCAGTTCTTC
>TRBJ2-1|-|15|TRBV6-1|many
CASSEAGGGFEGQFF
TGTGCCAGCAGTGAAGCGGGAGGAGGGTTTGAGGGGCAGTTCTTC
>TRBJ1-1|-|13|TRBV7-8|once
CASSLVGDTEASF
TGTGCTAGCAGCTTAGTAGGGGACACTGAAGCTTCCTTT
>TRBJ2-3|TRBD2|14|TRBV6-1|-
CASGISGGPDTQYF
TGTGCCAGCGGGATATCGGGAGGGCCGGATACGCAGTATTTT
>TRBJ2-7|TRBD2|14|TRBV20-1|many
CSARDIREGYEQYF
TGCAGTGCTAGAGATATCCGGGAGGGGTACGAGCAGTACTTC
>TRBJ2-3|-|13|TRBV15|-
CATSRDSIDTQYF
TGTGCCACCAGCAGAGATTCGATCGATACGCAGTATTTT
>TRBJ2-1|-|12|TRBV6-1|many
CASSVTNDEQFF
TGTGCCAGCAGTGTCACCAATGATGAGCAGTTCTTC
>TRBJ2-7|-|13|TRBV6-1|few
CASRVKGKYEQYF
TGTGCCAGCAGAGTGAAGGGAAAATACGAGCAGTACTTC
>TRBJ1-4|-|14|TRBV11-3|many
CASSFGSSNEKLFF
TGTGCCAGCAGCTTTGGGTCATCTAATGAAAAACTGTTTTTT
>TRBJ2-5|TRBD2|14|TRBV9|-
CASSVGAGGETQYF
TGTGCCAGCAGCGTAGGGGCGGGAGGGGAGACCCAGTACTTC
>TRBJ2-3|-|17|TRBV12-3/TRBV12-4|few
CASSLEAIWSGVDTQYF
TGTGCCAGCAGTTTAGAAGCTATCTGGAGTGGCGTAGATACGCAGTATTTT
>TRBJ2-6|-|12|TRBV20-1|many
CSAGTGANVLTF
TGCAGTGCGGGGACTGGGGCCAACGTCCTGACTTTC
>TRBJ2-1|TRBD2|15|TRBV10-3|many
CAISEVAGEEGEQFF
TGTGCCATCAGTGAGGTAGCGGGAGAGGAGGGTGAGCAGTTCTTC
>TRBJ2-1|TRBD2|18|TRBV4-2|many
CASSPAGTSGLRRNEQFF
TGTGCCAGCAGCCCGGCGGGAACTAGCGGACTCAGGAGGAATGAGCAGTTCTTC
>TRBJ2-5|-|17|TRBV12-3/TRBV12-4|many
CASSLGGQGPRGETQYF
TGTGCCAGCAGTCTAGGGGGGCAGGGCCCACGGGGAGAGACCCAGTACTTC